This TCR beta chain is from a study of T-cell memory formation after mild COVID-19. Regarding the study as a whole: Clones that contracted from day 15 to 85 were balanced CD4/CD8, while later expanders leaned CD4+. Whether day 37 second-wave clones are SARS-CoV-2-specific was not confirmed.

To note about this clonotype: Antigen specificity is unknown.

This CDR3 has 16 residues. The germline V and J ends were trimmed by 1 base and 3 bases, with 16 bases remaining between them. CDR1 and CDR2 (germline): SGHRS, YFSETQ. 5'RACE primed from the constant segment yielded TCR alpha and TCR beta cDNA libraries bearing sample barcodes and UMIs. TCRdb used MiXCR to reprocess the 5' RACE reads, holding one entry per CDR3 protein. The table includes roughly 100,000 distinct CDR3 sequences, roughly 16% detected once. Sequencing was carried out using PBMCs or a T cell subset sorted from them (not recorded which). The V call is TRBV5-1, the J call TRBJ1-1, with no clear D. The sequence came from a man between 18 and 29 years old who had mild COVID-19 (a few samples of this study predate the infection). Cell type and time point are not known. CDR3 region: CASSLNRRDADTEAFF. DNA of the CDR3: TGCGCCAGCAGCTTGAATCGTCGAGACGCCGACACTGAAGCTTTCTTT.